These 28 T cell receptor beta chains were sequenced from one sample in a study of cytomegalovirus exposure and HLA in healthy donors. Produced via immunoSEQ multiplex PCR; TCRdb's table is partial and in-frame only. The repertoire holds about 280,000 clones, with roughly 88% as singletons. Source material: PBMCs. The source of these receptors is a woman aged 18-29 years in good health and CMV-seronegative.

This chain joins TRBV11-2 and TRBJ2-1; 7 bases match TRBD1. V gave up 5 bases and J gave up 3 bases; unmatched junction bases: 7. Germline V lookup: CDR1 SGHAT, CDR2 FQNNGV. The CDR3 contains 15 residues. The CDR3 protein is CASSNRRDSYNEQFF. Written as DNA, the CDR3 is TGTGCCAGCAGCAACCGTCGGGACAGCTACAATGAGCAGTTCTTC. Variable domain in full (rest from reference TRBV11-2 and TRBJ2-1): EAGVAQSPRYKIIEKRQSVAFWCNPISGHATLYWYQQILGQGPKLLIQFQNNGVVDDSQLPKDRFSAERLKGVDSTLKIQPAKLEDSAVYLCASSNRRDSYNEQFFGPGTRLTVL.

The rearrangement links TRBV4-2 to TRBJ2-3, with TRBD1 matching 9 bases. CDR1 and CDR2 (germline): LGHNA, YNFKEQ. V lost 3 bases, J lost 1 base, and 5 bases stayed unmatched. The CDR3 extends over 16 amino acids. This CDR3 is CASSQLRDRGTDTQYF. CDR3 in DNA: TGTGCCAGCAGCCAGCTTCGGGACAGGGGCACAGATACGCAGTATTTT.

The CDR3 nucleotides read TGTGCCAGCACCCCCAGGGGCAGCAATCAGCCCCAGCATTTT. As protein: CASTPRGSNQPQHF. The chain is built from TRBV7-9 and TRBJ1-5, with D possibly being TRBD1 (6 bases). The CDR3 has 14 residues. CDR1 SEHNR and CDR2 FQNEAQ come from the germline V gene (reference sequence). Trimming took 7 bases from V and 1 from J, leaving 11 bases between them.

The chain employs TRBV10-3 and TRBJ2-7; 11 nucleotides line up with TRBD1. This CDR3 is built from 15 residues. Looked up from germline, CDR1 is ENHRY and CDR2 is SYGVKD. J was trimmed by 5 bases and V by 4 bases; bases with no gene match: 7. Written as DNA, the CDR3 is TGTGCCATCAGTGCTCCGGGACAGGGGGTCCACGAGCAGTACTTC. As protein: CAISAPGQGVHEQYF.

The chain combines TRBV6-5 with TRBJ2-1, with D perhaps matching TRBD2 (5 bases). This CDR3 is built from 14 residues. CDR1 MNHEY and CDR2 SVGAGI come from the germline V gene. The V end was cut by 2 bases, the J end by 3 bases, with 8 bases between. CDR3 nucleotide sequence: TGTGCCAGCAGTTACGGGAGCGGCTACAATGAGCAGTTCTTC. Amino acids: CASSYGSGYNEQFF.

This clone has just one count. V is TRBV4-3 and J is TRBJ1-1; tentatively, D is TRBD1 (5 bases). Per the germline V gene, CDR1 is LGHNA and CDR2 is YSLEER. The ends were cut back, 3 bases at V and 3 bases at J, with 23 bases in the middle. This CDR3 is built from 18 residues. CDR3 bases: TGCGCCAGCAGCCAGTACCCGGCTGCGGGGGAAAGAGACACTGAAGCTTTCTTT. This codes for CASSQYPAAGERDTEAFF.

The chain combines TRBV20-1 with TRBJ2-1; the D gene is possibly TRBD1 (5 bases). CDR3 length: 11 residues. V shed 1 base and J shed 15 bases, with 13 bases lying between them. Germline V lookup: CDR1 DFQATT, CDR2 SNEGSKA (reference sequence). In DNA form, the CDR3 reads TGCAGTGCTAGAGCTACAGGCGAGAGGTTCTTC. Translating gives CSARATGERFF.

Only one count was recorded for this clone. This chain joins TRBV6-1 and TRBJ2-1; 9 bases fit TRBD1. With 3 bases clipped from V and 4 bases from J, the junction kept 4 bases outside the gene matches. The germline gives CDR1 MNHNS, CDR2 SASEGT. The CDR3 has 15 residues. As DNA, the CDR3 is TGTGCCAGCAGTGAGTCCGGGACAGGGTACAATGAGCAGTTCTTC. This encodes CASSESGTGYNEQFF.

Comments on this clone: This sample also contains other DNA sequences that code for the same CDR3. V usage is TRBV28 and J usage is TRBJ2-7, with D tentatively TRBD2 (6 bases). This CDR3 contains 13 residues. Trimming shortened V by 3 bases and J by 3 bases, and 9 bases separated the two germline ends. Germline CDR1 is MDHEN and CDR2 is SYDVKM. CDR3: CASSFGGGYEQYF. The CDR3 nucleotides read TGTGCCAGCAGTTTCGGGGGAGGCTACGAGCAGTACTTC. Supplemented by reference TRBV28 and TRBJ2-7, the full variable domain reads DVKVTQSSRYLVKRTGEKVFLECVQDMDHENMFWYRQDPGLGLRLIYFSYDVKMKEKGDIPEGYSVSREKKERFSLILESASTNQTSMYLCASSFGGGYEQYFGPGTRLTVT.

The chain is built from TRBV5-1 and TRBJ2-3, with a possible D match to TRBD2 (6 bases). This CDR3 spans 13 amino acids. Trimming removed 4 bases at V and 4 bases at J, with 10 bases between. Germline V gene lookup returns CDR1 SGHRS and CDR2 YFSETQ. In nucleotides, the CDR3 is TGCGCCAGCAGCCGCTCGGGGGCAGATACGCAGTATTTT. Its translation: CASSRSGADTQYF.

The chain couples TRBV18 to TRBJ2-1, with a tentative D call TRBD2 (5 bases). This CDR3 region has 17 residues. Trimming stripped 5 bases from V and 0 bases from J, with 17 bases between. Germline lookup yields CDR1 KGHSH and CDR2 LQKENI. The CDR3 reads CASSVVGDPSSYNEQFF. The DNA of the CDR3 is TGTGCCAGCTCAGTAGTGGGAGACCCGAGCTCCTACAATGAGCAGTTCTTC.

The chain joins TRBV6-1 to TRBJ1-2; D may be TRBD1 (6 bases). V dropped 0 bases and J dropped 4 bases, with 27 bases sitting between them. From germline, CDR1 is MNHNS and CDR2 SASEGT. CDR3 length: 20 amino acids. The CDR3 sequence is CASSEARGGQQYPRGYGYTF. The CDR3 DNA sequence: TGTGCCAGCAGTGAAGCTAGGGGGGGACAACAGTACCCGAGGGGCTATGGCTACACCTTC.

The sample holds one count of this clone. The genes are TRBV2 and TRBJ1-2, with a tentative D call TRBD1 (5 bases). The CDR3 is 16 amino acids. Looked up from germline, CDR1 is SNHLY and CDR2 is FYNNEI. Trimming left V 4 bases short and J 1 base short, with 16 bases between. CDR3 sequence (DNA): TGTGCCAGCAGTGCGAAAACGGGGACTGGTAACTATGGCTACACCTTC. As protein: CASSAKTGTGNYGYTF.

The chain combines TRBV4-3 with TRBJ2-1; D call uncertain. Trimming cost V 4 bases and J 8 bases, with 24 bases left between them. The germline V gene has CDR1 LGHNA and CDR2 YSLEER. The CDR3 spans 17 residues. For the CDR3, the DNA is TGCGCCAGCAGCCCCTCAATTAGACGCGGTATCGGCGATGAGCAGTTCTTC. This gives the protein CASSPSIRRGIGDEQFF.

J is TRBJ2-1 and V is TRBV5-4, with D possibly TRBD2 on 9 matching bases. V was cut by 3 bases and J by 9 bases, with 25 bases left in between. The CDR3 loop spans 17 amino acids. CDR1 and CDR2 from the germline V gene are SGHNT and YYREEE (reference sequence). The CDR3 DNA sequence: TGTGCCAGCAGCTCACAGGGGGTTAGCGGGAGTAGGGGTGAGCAGTTCTTC. This sequence encodes CASSSQGVSGSRGEQFF.

The chain joins TRBV6-5 to TRBJ2-3; 11 positions agree with TRBD2. The V gene end was trimmed by 5 bases and the J gene end by 9 bases; junction bases not matched to a gene: 7. CDR1 is MNHEY, CDR2 SVGAGI, per germline. This CDR3 is 14 amino acids long. CDR3 protein: CASSPGTSGRTQYF. CDR3 bases: TGTGCCAGCAGTCCAGGGACTAGCGGTAGGACGCAGTATTTT.

The gene calls are TRBV29-1 and TRBJ2-7; 9 bases align to TRBD1. Unmatched junction bases numbered 5, after V lost 6 bases and J lost 5 bases. The length of the CDR3 is 12 residues. Germline assignment: CDR1 SQVTM and CDR2 ANQGSEA. The CDR3 sequence is CSVADRGDEQYF. For the CDR3, the DNA is TGCAGCGTGGCGGACAGGGGAGACGAGCAGTACTTC.

The gene calls are TRBV19 and TRBJ2-1, with D possibly TRBD2 on 6 matching bases. CDR3 length: 16 residues. Looked up from germline, CDR1 is LNHDA and CDR2 is SQIVND (reference sequence). Deletions cut 5 bases from V and 6 bases from J, with 20 bases between. The CDR3 DNA sequence: TGTGCCAGTAGTGTCGGCGGGACGCCCAGGGCCAATGAGCAGTTCTTC. Protein: CASSVGGTPRANEQFF.

This chain joins TRBV6-1 and TRBJ1-2, with D unresolved. This CDR3 has 13 residues. CDR1 MNHNS and CDR2 SASEGT come from the germline V gene. V lost 6 bases and J lost 5, with 13 bases in between. The DNA for the CDR3 is TGTGCCAGCAGGGGCACGGCTGGATATGGCTACACCTTC. Protein sequence: CASRGTAGYGYTF.

The J gene is TRBJ2-1, the V gene TRBV30; D might be TRBD2 (5 bases). Germline assignment: CDR1 GTSNPN and CDR2 SVGIG (reference sequence). The CDR3 is 18 amino acids. The V and J ends lost 3 bases and 0 bases respectively, with 21 bases between them. The CDR3 nucleotides read TGTGCCTGGAGCGGGATGGGAGCCGTAGGCAGCTCCTACAATGAGCAGTTCTTC. Translated: CAWSGMGAVGSSYNEQFF.

The J gene is TRBJ2-1, the V gene TRBV6-5; possible D gene TRBD2, 6 bases. Per germline, CDR1 MNHEY and CDR2 SVGAGI. The CDR3 spans 15 residues. The V end was cut by 2 bases, the J end by 7 bases, with 15 bases between. As DNA, the CDR3 is TGTGCCAGCAGTTACGTGGGACTCCGGGTGAATGAGCAGTTCTTC. Encoded protein: CASSYVGLRVNEQFF.

The chain joins TRBV7-2 to TRBJ1-4; 8 bases line up with TRBD1. This CDR3 is built from 17 residues. With 5 bases clipped from V and 5 bases from J, the junction kept 13 bases outside the gene matches. Germline V CDR1 and CDR2: SGHTA, FQGNSA. The CDR3 coding sequence is TGTGCCAGCAGCCCCACCGGACAGGGAGTCTACAATGAAAAACTGTTTTTT. Translating gives CASSPTGQGVYNEKLFF.

The rearrangement joins TRBV4-1 to TRBJ1-2; 11 nucleotides match TRBD1. This CDR3 has 16 amino acids. CDR1 and CDR2 (germline): MGHRA, YSYEKL. V lost 4 bases and J lost 8; bases outside the gene matches: 12. Written as DNA, the CDR3 is TGCGCCAGCAGCCTCCTATGGGACAGGGGGGAGGGGGGCTACACCTTC. It translates to CASSLLWDRGEGGYTF.

The chain couples TRBV9 to TRBJ2-2; 14 bases match TRBD2. With 5 bases clipped from V and 4 bases from J, the junction kept 7 bases outside the gene matches. There are 17 residues in the CDR3. The germline V gene has CDR1 SGDLS and CDR2 YYNGEE. CDR3 region: CASSGTSGSFSTGELFF. The CDR3 nucleotides are TGTGCCAGCAGTGGGACTAGCGGGAGTTTTAGCACCGGGGAGCTGTTTTTT.

This sequence joins TRBV14 and TRBJ2-7, with a possible D match to TRBD1 (5 bases). The germline gives CDR1 SGHDN, CDR2 FVKESK. Trimming took off 0 bases at V and 4 bases at J, with 10 bases between the two ends. The CDR3 runs 14 residues. CDR3 coding DNA: TGTGCCAGCAGCCAAGAAGGGGCAGTATACGAGCAGTACTTC. It encodes CASSQEGAVYEQYF.

The J gene is TRBJ2-7, the V gene TRBV9; 8 nucleotides agree with TRBD1. V lost 0 bases and J lost 3; bases outside the gene matches: 5. The germline CDR1 and CDR2 sequences are SGDLS and YYNGEE. The CDR3 covers 15 residues. The CDR3 DNA reads TGTGCCAGCAGCGTAGCGCAGGGGGCGAACTACGAGCAGTACTTC. The encoded protein is CASSVAQGANYEQYF.

This clone occurred a few times. The CDR3, as DNA: TGTGCCAGCAGCTCGCTACCGGGACACGGGGAGCTGTTTTTT. The encoded protein is CASSSLPGHGELFF. V and J are TRBV11-2 and TRBJ2-2, with D tentatively TRBD1 (6 bases). CDR1 is SGHAT and CDR2 is FQNNGV in the germline V gene. CDR3 length equals 14 residues. Trimming took 4 bases from V and 7 from J, leaving 13 bases between them.

V and J are TRBV5-6 and TRBJ1-5; 7 positions match TRBD1. The CDR3 is made up of 14 amino acids. V gave up 3 bases and J gave up 3 bases; unmatched junction bases: 3. Germline V gene data show CDR1 as SGHDT and CDR2 as YYEEEE. For the CDR3, the DNA is TGTGCCAGCAGCTCGACAGGGAACAATCAGCCCCAGCATTTT. It yields the protein CASSSTGNNQPQHF.